This T cell receptor beta chain was captured in a study of CD8 T cells in Susac syndrome (dated by TCRdb to the late 2010s). Turning to the overall study: The study used repertoire sequencing to test whether antigen drove CD8+ T cell activation and differentiation in Susac syndrome. Clonality of the CD8+ T cell repertoire was compared between more than 9 healthy donors, about 14 Susac syndrome patients and fewer than 16 multiple sclerosis patients.

RNA was extracted with the RNeasy kit and roughly 0.5 to 1 ug was reverse transcribed using random hexamers. The immunoSEQ multiplex PCR assay, which covers 54 Vbeta and 13 Jbeta segments, was used to amplify TCR beta CDR3 regions. PCR amplification bias was corrected using a synthetic template baseline for primer optimization and computational correction. Under the source paper's analysis protocol: Reads were assigned to V, D and J genes according to IMGT and analyzed in immunoSEQ Analyzer, with only productive sequences retained. To calculate clonality, Shannon entropy was normalized by log2 of the number of productive unique sequences and then subtracted from one. Public and private clones were assessed among the 100 most prevalent clones of each patient and control. Susac-specific clones were defined as absent from healthy and MS cohorts, about 1,100 published viral clones and other ImmuneACCESS disease sequences. The public reads were run again by TCRdb, first through fastp at Q25 and then through MiXCR, and only productive beta chains were kept. Rows merge per CDR3 protein into single entries with the most common DNA and genes. The V and J calls and clone size come from TCRdb's table, not from the authors' own analysis. Counted in this sample were around 190,000 distinct CDR3 sequences; around 96% of them appeared once. The ten top clones hold roughly 0.16% of the sample.

The investigation overall reported the following: The TCR sequencing and HLA analysis was acknowledged to have included a relatively small number of individuals.

V drops 7 bases and J drops 3 bases, leaving 13 bases in between. CDR1 and CDR2, looked up from the germline V gene, are ENHRY and SYGVKD. From cysteine to phenylalanine, the CDR3 is 14 amino acids long. Only the CDR3 part of the read is kept: 42 bases, read in frame from the first base. Peripheral blood CD8+ and CD4+ T cells from healthy donors, Susac syndrome patients and multiple sclerosis patients were profiled using high-throughput TCR beta sequencing. The multiple sclerosis controls were treatment-naive patients who had stable or active relapsing-remitting disease and met the revised McDonald criteria. CD8+ TEMRA cells were enriched by FACS, while bulk CD8+ and CD4+ T cells were purified by magnetic negative isolation. Blood was drawn into EDTA tubes, processed within 24 hours, and PBMCs were isolated by density gradient centrifugation. PBMCs intended for TCR sequencing were frozen in liquid nitrogen and were later thawed in a 37 degrees C water bath. Purity of sorted or isolated CD4+, CD8+ and CD8+ TEMRA cells was at least 90%.

This clonotype showed up just once. Which antigen it targets is not known. No much larger clonotype is one base removed from it; base qualities were not supplied. A lone read is weak support. The clonotype comes from a human donor with multiple sclerosis. Input material: CD8+ T cells from PBMCs. The chain joins TRBV10-3 to TRBJ2-1; TRBD2 is a possible D gene, resting on 6 matching bases. The sequence in DNA is TGTGCCATCAAGGCCAGGGAGGTCTACAATGAGCAGTTCTTC. This codes for CAIKAREVYNEQFF.